The 27 T cell receptor beta chains listed next were all sequenced from one sample in a study of blood T cell repertoires in COVID-19. This table comes from immunoSEQ multiplex PCR, and its TCRdb copy is limited to in-frame clones, with some not included. The sample includes 290,000 or so clones, approximately 90% of them seen just once. Material: peripheral blood. Receptors originate from a woman aged 25 to 45 with COVID-19, enrolled during active disease.

The V gene is TRBV10-2, the J gene TRBJ2-7, with a weak D call TRBD2 (5 bases). The length of the CDR3 is 15 residues. Per germline, CDR1 WSHSY and CDR2 SAAADI. V gave up 3 bases and J gave up 7 bases, with 19 bases separating them. The CDR3 DNA sequence: TGCGCCAGCAGTGATGGTGGGAGTGACAAACGAGAGCAGTACTTC. Translation: CASSDGGSDKREQYF.

This chain links TRBV19 with TRBJ2-1, with D hard to call. The germline V gene has CDR1 LNHDA and CDR2 SQIVND (reference sequence). The CDR3 runs 15 residues. V was trimmed by 5 bases and J by 7 bases, leaving 18 bases between them. CDR3 loop: CASSPDSSAANEQFF. CDR3 in DNA: TGTGCCAGTAGTCCTGACTCATCCGCGGCGAATGAGCAGTTCTTC.

A remark on this clone: The same CDR3 arises from other DNA sequences in this sample as well. The chain joins TRBV3-1 (or the pseudogene TRBV3-2) to TRBJ1-2, with no clear D. Germline assignment: CDR1 LGHDT and CDR2 YNNKEL (reference sequence). The V end was cut by 0 bases, the J end by 5 bases, with 10 bases between. The CDR3 is made up of 14 amino acids. The CDR3 spells CASSQDSVSYGYTF. CDR3 DNA sequence: TGTGCCAGCAGCCAAGATTCCGTGTCTTATGGCTACACCTTC.

V usage is TRBV28 and J usage is TRBJ1-3, with a weak D call TRBD1 (5 bases). Germline-derived CDR1 and CDR2 are MDHEN and SYDVKM. CDR3 size: 13 residues. V was shortened by 3 bases and J by 3 bases, with 6 bases between the two germline ends. The CDR3 DNA is TGTGCCAGCAGTTTCAGGGTTGGAAACACCATATATTTT. Protein: CASSFRVGNTIYF.

V gene TRBV28 combines with J gene TRBJ1-1; D might be TRBD1 (6 bases). V shed 11 bases and J shed 2 bases, with 18 bases lying between them. This CDR3 spans 14 amino acids. Germline CDR1 and CDR2: MDHEN and SYDVKM. CDR3 loop: CAGRGGGGNTEAFF. In DNA, the CDR3 is TGTGCCGGACGTGGAGGGGGGGGTAACACTGAAGCTTTCTTT.

V is TRBV5-1 and J is TRBJ1-4; a possible D gene is TRBD1 (5 bases). V was shortened by 4 bases and J by 8 bases, with 18 bases between the two germline ends. The CDR3 totals 15 residues. Germline CDR1 is SGHRS and CDR2 is YFSETQ. CDR3 sequence: CASSAGTAVGEKLFF. CDR3 coding DNA: TGCGCCAGCAGCGCGGGGACGGCCGTGGGGGAAAAACTGTTTTTT. The full variable domain, rest sourced from reference TRBV5-1 and TRBJ1-4, is KAGVTQTPRYLIKTRGQQVTLSCSPISGHRSVSWYQQTPGQGLQFLFEYFSETQRNKGNFPGRFSGRQFSNSRSEMNVSTLELGDSALYLCASSAGTAVGEKLFFGSGTQLSVL.

The CDR3 is CASSEGGLRTTTGELFF. The CDR3 DNA is TGTGCCAGCAGTGAAGGGGGACTCCGAACCACCACCGGGGAGCTGTTTTTT. The chain is built from TRBV2 and TRBJ2-2; D perhaps matches TRBD2 (6 bases). CDR1 is SNHLY, CDR2 FYNNEI, per germline. Trimming cost V 1 base and J 4 bases, with 16 bases left between them. There are 17 residues in the CDR3.

This chain links TRBV10-1 with TRBJ2-7; TRBD2 might be the D (5 bases). The CDR3 loop spans 13 amino acids. The V gene's germline CDR1 is WNHNN and CDR2 SYGVQD (reference sequence). V was trimmed by 4 bases and J by 2 bases, leaving 9 bases between them. The CDR3 reads CASSGTGTYEQYF. The CDR3 nucleotides read TGCGCCAGCAGTGGGACGGGGACCTACGAGCAGTACTTC.

In nucleotides, the CDR3 is TGTGCCAGCGTCAGGAGGACGCAGGGGGCCCACGAGCAGTACTTC. Translated: CASVRRTQGAHEQYF. V usage is TRBV28 and J usage is TRBJ2-7, with TRBD1 matching over 8 bases. Germline assignment: CDR1 MDHEN and CDR2 SYDVKM. This CDR3 spans 15 amino acids. V lost 8 bases to trimming and J lost 5 bases; unmatched junction nucleotides: 14.

The chain employs TRBV5-6 and TRBJ2-5; the match to TRBD2 covers 11 bases. The CDR3 covers 18 residues. With 1 base clipped from V and 3 bases from J, the junction kept 11 bases outside the gene matches. Germline values: CDR1 SGHDT, CDR2 YYEEEE. CDR3 nucleotides: TGTGCCAGCAGCTTGTTACCTGAGACTAGCGGGGCAAAAGAGACCCAGTACTTC. Translating gives CASSLLPETSGAKETQYF.

The chain uses TRBV5-1 and TRBJ2-6; D may be TRBD2 (5 bases). The germline CDR1 and CDR2 sequences are SGHRS and YFSETQ. V shed 3 bases and J shed 0 bases, with 16 bases lying between them. The CDR3 contains 18 residues. In DNA, the CDR3 is TGCGCCAGCAGCTCCGGAGGAGAGGCAGTCTCTGGGGCCAACGTCCTGACTTTC. Translated: CASSSGGEAVSGANVLTF.

The CDR3 DNA sequence: TGTGCCAGCAGCGGAGCGGGGGTTCACACCGGGGAGCTGTTTTTT. Its translation: CASSGAGVHTGELFF. The chain combines TRBV9 with TRBJ2-2; 8 bases fit TRBD2. J was trimmed by 3 bases and V by 3 bases; bases with no gene match: 4. In germline, CDR1 is SGDLS, CDR2 YYNGEE. The CDR3 consists of 15 residues.

The chain carries TRBV23-1 and TRBJ2-1; 12 bases line up with TRBD2. TRBV23-1 belongs to the ORF category, with a function that is uncertain. The trim removed 0 bases at V and 6 bases at J, leaving 9 bases unmatched. The CDR3 consists of 18 residues. The CDR3 sequence: CASSQSVASGRVGNEQFF. The CDR3 DNA reads TGCGCCAGCAGTCAATCGGTGGCTAGCGGGAGGGTCGGCAATGAGCAGTTCTTC.

The CDR3 DNA sequence: TGTGCCAGCAGCTTAATTACGAGCTCCTATAATTCACCCCTCCACTTT. Translation gives CASSLITSSYNSPLHF. This sequence joins TRBV7-2 and TRBJ1-6; D unclear. The CDR3 totals 16 residues. Germline assignment: CDR1 SGHTA and CDR2 FQGNSA. The V gene lost 2 bases and the J gene lost 0 bases, with 8 bases spanning the gap.

The chain employs TRBV30 and TRBJ2-7; 9 bases are a match to TRBD2. The length of the CDR3 is 13 residues. The junction had 7 bases not matched to a gene; V was cut back by 8 bases and J by 2 bases. Germline CDR1 reads GTSNPN; CDR2 reads SVGIG (reference sequence). CDR3 nucleotide sequence: TGTGCCGGGCATCGCGGGAGGGCCTACGAGCAGTACTTC. Amino acid sequence: CAGHRGRAYEQYF. The full variable domain, with the rest looked up from reference TRBV30 and TRBJ2-7, is SQTIHQWPATLVQPVGSPLSLECTVEGTSNPNLYWYRQAAGRGLQLLFYSVGIGQISSEVPQNLSASRPQDRQFILSSKKLLLSDSGFYLCAGHRGRAYEQYFGPGTRLTVT.

The J gene is TRBJ2-1, the V gene TRBV5-6; a possible D gene is TRBD2 (5 bases). Germline V gene lookup returns CDR1 SGHDT and CDR2 YYEEEE. Trimming pared 2 bases from V and 5 bases from J, leaving 11 bases between. The CDR3 runs to 14 residues. The CDR3 DNA reads TGTGCCAGCAGCTTAGGGCTAGCCAACAATGAGCAGTTCTTC. Protein sequence: CASSLGLANNEQFF.

The chain employs TRBV11-2 and TRBJ2-7, with 11 bases lining up with TRBD1. The germline gives CDR1 SGHAT, CDR2 FQNNGV. Trimming removed 5 bases from V and 5 bases from J; junction bases left unmatched: 8. The CDR3 totals 15 residues. For the CDR3, the DNA is TGTGCCAGCAGCCGAGGGTGGACAGGGGGCGACGAGCAGTACTTC. Translation gives CASSRGWTGGDEQYF.

This chain uses TRBV5-1 with TRBJ2-7; 8 bases fit TRBD2. The ends lost 0 bases at V and 0 bases at J; junction bases unmatched: 2. Germline V gene data show CDR1 as SGHRS and CDR2 as YFSETQ. The CDR3 loop spans 15 amino acids. This CDR3 reads CASSLGSGSSYEQYF. The CDR3 DNA sequence: TGCGCCAGCAGCTTGGGGAGCGGGAGCTCCTACGAGCAGTACTTC.

This chain uses TRBV29-1 with TRBJ2-1; 9 bases are a match to TRBD1. Per the germline V gene, CDR1 is SQVTM and CDR2 is ANQGSEA. CDR3 length equals 15 residues. V shed 0 bases, J shed 5 bases, and the junction held 5 bases outside the gene matches. This CDR3 is CSVEDGTGSNNEQFF. The CDR3 DNA reads TGCAGCGTTGAAGATGGGACAGGGTCTAACAATGAGCAGTTCTTC.

The rearrangement joins TRBV9 to TRBJ2-7, with 9 bases lining up with TRBD2. Germline V gives CDR1 SGDLS, CDR2 YYNGEE. This CDR3 contains 17 residues. V gave up 0 bases and J gave up 3 bases; unmatched junction bases: 10. The CDR3 region has the DNA TGTGCCAGCAGCGTAGGCGATAGCGGGAGAGGAAACTACGAGCAGTACTTC. Translating gives CASSVGDSGRGNYEQYF.

This chain links TRBV19 with TRBJ1-1; a weak D match, TRBD1 (6 bases). CDR1 is LNHDA and CDR2 is SQIVND in the germline V gene (reference sequence). This CDR3 contains 15 residues. The V gene lost 3 bases and the J gene lost 1 base, with 12 bases spanning the gap. CDR3 coding DNA: TGTGCCAGTAGTATCTCTGGGGGGGCGAACACTGAAGCTTTCTTT. Protein product: CASSISGGANTEAFF.

The V and J genes are TRBV28 and TRBJ2-3, with 7 bases fitting TRBD1. There are 13 residues in the CDR3. Germline trimming cut 8 bases from V and 0 bases from J; bases unmatched to any gene: 2. Germline CDR1 reads MDHEN; CDR2 reads SYDVKM. The CDR3 loop is CASGTASTDTQYF. For the CDR3, the DNA is TGTGCCAGCGGGACAGCCAGCACAGATACGCAGTATTTT.

The J gene is TRBJ1-5, the V gene TRBV7-9, with D possibly matching TRBD1 (6 bases). The CDR3 is made up of 15 amino acids. Germline V gene sequence: CDR1 SEHNR, CDR2 FQNEAQ (reference sequence). Trimming cost V 0 bases and J 3 bases, with 9 bases left between them. The CDR3 nucleotides are TGTGCCAGCAGCTTAGCGGGGGCGGACAATCAGCCCCAGCATTTT. Protein product: CASSLAGADNQPQHF.

The chain combines TRBV2 with TRBJ2-1, with a weak D call TRBD2 (6 bases). Trimming took off 2 bases at V and 5 bases at J, with 25 bases between the two ends. Germline assignment: CDR1 SNHLY and CDR2 FYNNEI. This CDR3 has 19 amino acids. In DNA form, the CDR3 reads TGTGCCAGCAGTGAACCGCGGTGGACCTTAGTAGCGGAAAACAATGAGCAGTTCTTC. Translated: CASSEPRWTLVAENNEQFF.

This CDR3 is CASSGPRAGTYNEQFF. As DNA, the CDR3 is TGTGCCAGTAGCGGCCCCAGAGCGGGTACCTACAATGAGCAGTTCTTC. The chain couples TRBV19 to TRBJ2-1; D possibly corresponds to TRBD2 (6 bases). CDR3 length: 16 residues. With 6 bases removed from V and 2 bases from J, the gap between germline ends came to 17 bases. Germline CDR1 is LNHDA and CDR2 is SQIVND (reference sequence).

This rearrangement joins TRBV19 to TRBJ2-2, with D perhaps matching TRBD1 (5 bases). This CDR3 is built from 15 residues. Looked up from germline, CDR1 is LNHDA and CDR2 is SQIVND (reference sequence). With 3 bases removed from V and 4 bases from J, the gap between germline ends came to 12 bases. CDR3: CASSMWGRGTGELFF. The CDR3 DNA follows: TGTGCCAGTAGTATGTGGGGCAGAGGCACCGGGGAGCTGTTTTTT.

The chain carries TRBV5-1 and TRBJ1-1; D uncertain. The germline CDR1 and CDR2 sequences are SGHRS and YFSETQ. The CDR3 length is 15 residues. V was cut by 3 bases and J by 5 bases, with 17 bases left in between. CDR3 sequence (DNA): TGCGCCAGCAGCTCCGAGGGAGCGTGGGGAACTGAAGCTTTCTTT. This sequence encodes CASSSEGAWGTEAFF. Complete variable domain (other parts from reference TRBV5-1 and TRBJ1-1): KAGVTQTPRYLIKTRGQQVTLSCSPISGHRSVSWYQQTPGQGLQFLFEYFSETQRNKGNFPGRFSGRQFSNSRSEMNVSTLELGDSALYLCASSSEGAWGTEAFFGQGTRLTVV.